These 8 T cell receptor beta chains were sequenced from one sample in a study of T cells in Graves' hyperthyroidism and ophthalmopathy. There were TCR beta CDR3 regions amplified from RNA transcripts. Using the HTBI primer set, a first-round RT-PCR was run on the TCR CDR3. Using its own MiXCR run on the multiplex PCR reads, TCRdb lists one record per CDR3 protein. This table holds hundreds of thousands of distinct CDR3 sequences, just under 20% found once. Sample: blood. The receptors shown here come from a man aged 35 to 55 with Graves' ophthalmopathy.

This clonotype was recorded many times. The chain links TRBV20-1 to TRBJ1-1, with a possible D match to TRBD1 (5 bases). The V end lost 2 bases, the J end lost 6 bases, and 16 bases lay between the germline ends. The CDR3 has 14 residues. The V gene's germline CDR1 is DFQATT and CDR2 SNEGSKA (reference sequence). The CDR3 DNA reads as TGCAGTGCTAGACGGTTTTCAGGGTTGGCTGAAGCTTTCTTT. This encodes CSARRFSGLAEAFF.

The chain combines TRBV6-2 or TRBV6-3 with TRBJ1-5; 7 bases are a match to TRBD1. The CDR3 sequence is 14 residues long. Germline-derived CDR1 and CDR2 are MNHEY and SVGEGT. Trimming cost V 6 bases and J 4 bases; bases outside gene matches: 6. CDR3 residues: CASRTGLVNQPQHF. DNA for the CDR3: TGTGCCAGCAGGACAGGGTTGGTGAATCAGCCCCAGCATTTT.

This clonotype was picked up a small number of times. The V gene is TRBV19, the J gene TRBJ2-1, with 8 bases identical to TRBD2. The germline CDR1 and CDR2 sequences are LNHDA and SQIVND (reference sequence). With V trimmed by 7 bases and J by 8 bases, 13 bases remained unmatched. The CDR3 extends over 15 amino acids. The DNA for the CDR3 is TGTGCCAGTACTCACCCGGGACTAGAAGCCCATGAGCAGTTCTTC. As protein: CASTHPGLEAHEQFF. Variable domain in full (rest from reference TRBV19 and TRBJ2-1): DGGITQSPKYLFRKEGQNVTLSCEQNLNHDAMYWYRQDPGQGLRLIYYSQIVNDFQKGDIAEGYSVSREKKESFPLTVTSAQKNPTAFYLCASTHPGLEAHEQFFGPGTRLTVL.

CDR3 amino acids: CASSPRSNTEAFF. CDR3 sequence (DNA): TGTGCCAGCAGCCCCCGGAGTAACACTGAAGCTTTCTTT. This chain links TRBV11-2 with TRBJ1-1; D unclear. The CDR3 consists of 13 residues. Germline loops: CDR1 SGHAT, CDR2 FQNNGV. V was shortened by 5 bases and J by 2 bases, with 9 bases between the two germline ends. Supplemented by reference TRBV11-2 and TRBJ1-1, the full variable domain reads EAGVAQSPRYKIIEKRQSVAFWCNPISGHATLYWYQQILGQGPKLLIQFQNNGVVDDSQLPKDRFSAERLKGVDSTLKIQPAKLEDSAVYLCASSPRSNTEAFFGQGTRLTVV.

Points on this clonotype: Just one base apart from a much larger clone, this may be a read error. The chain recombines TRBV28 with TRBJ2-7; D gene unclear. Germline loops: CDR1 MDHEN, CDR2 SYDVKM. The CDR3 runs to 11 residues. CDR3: CAGSLLDEQYF. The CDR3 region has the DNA TGTGCCGGCAGTTTGTTGGACGAGCAGTACTTC.

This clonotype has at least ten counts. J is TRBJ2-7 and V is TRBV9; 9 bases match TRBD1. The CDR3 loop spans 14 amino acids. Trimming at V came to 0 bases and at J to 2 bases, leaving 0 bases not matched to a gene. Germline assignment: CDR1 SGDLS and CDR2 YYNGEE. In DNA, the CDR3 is TGTGCCAGCAGCGTAGGGACAGGGGCCTACGAGCAGTACTTC. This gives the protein CASSVGTGAYEQYF.

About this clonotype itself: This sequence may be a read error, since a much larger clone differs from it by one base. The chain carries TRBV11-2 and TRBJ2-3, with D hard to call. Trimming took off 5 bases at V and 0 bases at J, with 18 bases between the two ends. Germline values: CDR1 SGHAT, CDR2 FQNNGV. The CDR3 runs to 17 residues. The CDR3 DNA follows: TGTGCCAGCAGCCCACGGAAGGATTTGATTAGCACAGATACGCAGTATTTT. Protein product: CASSPRKDLISTDTQYF.

The CDR3 here is CAIRRDSGDGSLNQPQHF. In DNA, the CDR3 is TGTGCCATACGGAGGGACTCCGGGGACGGATCTCTCAATCAGCCCCAGCATTTT. The rearrangement links TRBV6-2 or TRBV6-3 to TRBJ1-5; D might be TRBD1 (5 bases). V lost 10 bases to trimming and J lost 3 bases, with 28 bases between them. The germline V gene has CDR1 MNHEY and CDR2 SVGEGT. There are 18 residues in the CDR3.